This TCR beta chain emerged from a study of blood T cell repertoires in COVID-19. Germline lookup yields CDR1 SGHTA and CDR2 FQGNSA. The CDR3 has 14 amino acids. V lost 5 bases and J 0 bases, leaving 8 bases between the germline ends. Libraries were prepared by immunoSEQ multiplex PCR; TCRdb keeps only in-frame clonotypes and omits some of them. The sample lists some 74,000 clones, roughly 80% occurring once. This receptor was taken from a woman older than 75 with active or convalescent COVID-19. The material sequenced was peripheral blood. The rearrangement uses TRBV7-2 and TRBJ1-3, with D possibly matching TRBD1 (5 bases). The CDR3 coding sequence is TGTGCCAGCAGCACAGGACCCTCTGGAAACACCATATATTTT. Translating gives CASSTGPSGNTIYF.